This T cell receptor beta chain was observed in a study of cytomegalovirus exposure and HLA in healthy donors. For the study at large: According to later analysis, the same platform produced the 100 to 150 validation and under 700 first-cohort repertoires.

Findings and caveats of the study: There were some public TCRs occurring in many donors, but most TCR sequences were rare. The study designated 150 or so TCR beta chains cytomegalovirus-associated.

Using immunoSEQ multiplex PCR, the repertoire was profiled, and TCRdb retains in-frame clones only, with some absent. The sample carries approximately 210,000 clones, almost 90% recorded once. V was cut by 3 bases and J by 9 bases, with 17 bases left in between. This CDR3 has 14 residues. CDR1 and CDR2 (germline): LGHNA, YSLEER. As for this clone: Antigen unknown.

The chain joins TRBV4-3 to TRBJ1-1, with D possibly being TRBD1 (6 bases). The specimen sequenced was PBMCs. This receptor was identified in a young woman in good health and CMV-seronegative. CDR3 nucleotides: TGCGCCAGCAGCCATGATGTACAGGGACACCAAGCTTTCTTT. This gives the protein CASSHDVQGHQAFF.